The 26 T cell receptor beta chains below were found in one sample sequenced in a study of beta chain features in type 1 diabetes. TCRB transcripts that were expressed got sequenced, as all of the isolated RNA had been reverse transcribed. Clones were read by immunoSEQ multiplex PCR, and TCRdb kept only the in-frame ones, dropping some. The profile shows around 250,000 clones, about 25% of them singletons. Sequencing used central memory CD4+ T cells from blood. The receptors were sampled from a man younger than 40 in good health.

The chain has TRBV7-2 and TRBJ1-1; TRBD1 is a possible D gene (5 bases). From germline, CDR1 is SGHTA and CDR2 FQGNSA. The CDR3 runs 15 residues. The ends were cut back, 7 bases at V and 6 bases at J, with 21 bases in the middle. The chain's CDR3 is CASNKQVFDRAEAFF. The CDR3 DNA reads as TGTGCCAGCAACAAACAGGTTTTCGATCGGGCTGAAGCTTTCTTT.

With regard to this clone: The same CDR3 arises from other DNA sequences in this sample as well. V gene TRBV29-1 combines with J gene TRBJ2-5; no clear D gene. The CDR3 covers 11 residues. Between the trimmed V and J ends, which lost 3 bases and 4 bases, there was a span of 6 bases. CDR1 and CDR2 (germline): SQVTM, ANQGSEA. CDR3 sequence: CSVDRTETQYF. The CDR3 bases are TGCAGCGTTGACCGCACAGAGACCCAGTACTTC.

The chain links TRBV13 to TRBJ2-5; 8 positions match TRBD2. After removal of 4 bases from V and 4 bases from J, the junction contained 2 bases not matched to a gene. The CDR3 length is 13 residues. Germline-derived CDR1 and CDR2 are PRHDT and FYEKMQ (reference sequence). The CDR3 spells CASSSGGAETQYF. Here the CDR3 DNA reads TGTGCCAGCAGCTCCGGGGGGGCAGAGACCCAGTACTTC.

The gene calls are TRBV7-9 and TRBJ2-5, with D perhaps matching TRBD2 (6 bases). The germline CDR1 and CDR2 sequences are SEHNR and FQNEAQ (reference sequence). The CDR3 runs 14 residues. Trimming removed 4 bases from V and 1 base from J, with 10 bases in between. This chain's CDR3 is CASSYLATQETQYF. In DNA form, the CDR3 reads TGTGCCAGCAGCTATCTAGCGACCCAAGAGACCCAGTACTTC.

For this clone: Different DNA sequences within this sample yield the same CDR3. The J gene is TRBJ2-5, the V gene TRBV7-7, with a tentative D call TRBD2 (6 bases). V gave up 6 bases and J gave up 5 bases, with 16 bases separating them. This CDR3 has 14 residues. Germline CDR1 SSHAT, CDR2 FNYEAQ (reference sequence). CDR3 nucleotides: TGTGCCAGCAGTCGGCGCCACGGAGGGGAGACCCAGTACTTC. The encoded protein is CASSRRHGGETQYF.

This clone was detected only a few times. The CDR3 coding sequence is TGTGCCAGCAGCTTAACCCGGCAGGGGAGGACCGGGGAGCTGTTTTTT. Amino acid sequence: CASSLTRQGRTGELFF. This chain uses TRBV11-2 with TRBJ2-2, with D possibly being TRBD1 or TRBD2 (6 bases each). Trimming pared 2 bases from V and 5 bases from J, leaving 15 bases between. The germline gives CDR1 SGHAT, CDR2 FQNNGV. The CDR3 spans 16 residues.

In its sample, this clone was seen a few times. The CDR3 is CASSGQGNTEAFF. The CDR3 coding sequence is TGTGCCAGCAGTGGCCAAGGGAACACTGAAGCTTTCTTT. This chain connects TRBV2 to TRBJ1-1; D is unresolved. The length of the CDR3 is 13 residues. V lost 4 bases to trimming and J lost 1 base, with 7 bases between them. Per germline, CDR1 SNHLY and CDR2 FYNNEI.

This clone showed up many times. The CDR3, as DNA: TGTGCCAGCAGTCCGTTACCGGGACTAGCGGGAGTATACGAGCAGTACTTC. This translates into CASSPLPGLAGVYEQYF. The chain recombines TRBV28 with TRBJ2-7, with TRBD2 identical over 14 bases. This CDR3 is built from 17 residues. In germline, CDR1 is MDHEN, CDR2 SYDVKM. Trimming took 5 bases from V and 4 from J; bases not matched to a gene: 10. Full variable domain (rest looked up from reference TRBV28 and TRBJ2-7): DVKVTQSSRYLVKRTGEKVFLECVQDMDHENMFWYRQDPGLGLRLIYFSYDVKMKEKGDIPEGYSVSREKKERFSLILESASTNQTSMYLCASSPLPGLAGVYEQYFGPGTRLTVT.

This chain uses TRBV11-2 with TRBJ2-7; unclear D gene. Germline V gives CDR1 SGHAT, CDR2 FQNNGV. V lost 0 bases, J lost 3 bases, and 9 bases lay in between. CDR3 length equals 14 residues. CDR3 residues: CASSLDTPNYEQYF. The CDR3 DNA reads TGTGCCAGCAGCTTAGATACCCCCAACTACGAGCAGTACTTC. The whole variable domain, filled in from reference TRBV11-2 and TRBJ2-7, reads EAGVAQSPRYKIIEKRQSVAFWCNPISGHATLYWYQQILGQGPKLLIQFQNNGVVDDSQLPKDRFSAERLKGVDSTLKIQPAKLEDSAVYLCASSLDTPNYEQYFGPGTRLTVT.

This clone has a handful of counts. The chain carries TRBV29-1 and TRBJ2-1; maybe TRBD2 (6 bases). CDR1 is SQVTM and CDR2 is ANQGSEA in the germline V gene. V was pared by 3 bases and J by 5 bases, with 11 bases between. The CDR3 totals 13 residues. CDR3 region: CSVERGPNNEQFF. In DNA, the CDR3 is TGCAGCGTTGAGCGGGGCCCAAACAATGAGCAGTTCTTC.

The chain couples TRBV10-3 to TRBJ1-2; maybe TRBD1 (6 bases). The germline gives CDR1 ENHRY, CDR2 SYGVKD. The ends were cut back, 4 bases at V and 4 bases at J, with 10 bases in the middle. CDR3 size: 13 residues. CDR3 in amino acids: CAISAGTSYGYTF. As DNA, the CDR3 is TGTGCCATCAGTGCCGGGACAAGCTATGGCTACACCTTC.

This clone has a handful of counts. The chain recombines TRBV4-3 with TRBJ2-1, with D unresolved. The germline V gene has CDR1 LGHNA and CDR2 YSLEER. V dropped 0 bases and J dropped 4 bases, with 10 bases sitting between them. The CDR3 loop spans 15 amino acids. The CDR3, as DNA: TGCGCCAGCAGCCAAGATGCAGGTTTATACAATGAGCAGTTCTTC. Translating gives CASSQDAGLYNEQFF.

V and J are TRBV27 and TRBJ2-3, with 7 bases matching TRBD2. Looked up from germline, CDR1 is MNHEY and CDR2 is SMNVEV (reference sequence). The V gene end was trimmed by 5 bases and the J gene end by 2 bases; junction bases not matched to a gene: 7. This CDR3 spans 15 amino acids. The CDR3 DNA is TGTGCCAGCAGTCTCTCTAGCGGACTCACAGATACGCAGTATTTT. As protein: CASSLSSGLTDTQYF.

A few counts support this clone. CDR3 in amino acids: CSVSRTNTEAFF. In DNA, the CDR3 is TGCAGCGTTAGTAGGACGAACACTGAAGCTTTCTTT. The chain links TRBV29-1 to TRBJ1-1; D is uncertain. Germline V lookup: CDR1 SQVTM, CDR2 ANQGSEA. The CDR3 sequence is 12 residues long. Trimming removed 5 bases at V and 1 base at J, with 8 bases between.

This clone has ten or more counts. The genes are TRBV9 and TRBJ2-3; TRBD2 agrees at 10 bases. The CDR3 runs 17 residues. Trimming took 4 bases from V and 4 from J; bases not matched to a gene: 12. Germline V lookup: CDR1 SGDLS, CDR2 YYNGEE. The CDR3 nucleotides are TGTGCCAGCAGCACGGCCGGAGTAGCGGGGGGTGCAGATACGCAGTATTTT. Amino acid sequence: CASSTAGVAGGADTQYF.

This clone was seen a handful of times. V is TRBV30 and J is TRBJ2-7; a weak D match, TRBD1 (6 bases). V lost 2 bases and J 6 bases, leaving 11 bases between the germline ends. Germline V lookup: CDR1 GTSNPN, CDR2 SVGIG (reference sequence). The CDR3 is 12 amino acids. CDR3 protein: CAWSLQGREQYF. DNA of the CDR3: TGTGCCTGGAGTCTACAGGGTCGCGAGCAGTACTTC.

The rearrangement joins TRBV10-3 to TRBJ2-1, with 12 nucleotides matching TRBD2. CDR1 ENHRY and CDR2 SYGVKD come from the germline V gene. The CDR3 runs 16 residues. Trimming at V came to 3 bases and at J to 8 bases, leaving 8 bases not matched to a gene. CDR3 amino acids: CAISEGLAGPEDEQFF. As DNA, the CDR3 is TGTGCCATCAGTGAAGGACTAGCGGGGCCAGAGGATGAGCAGTTCTTC.

This clone was seen once. The CDR3 DNA is TGTGCCAGCATGGGGGGCCAGGGACTAGCCAAAAACATTCAGTACTTC. It translates to CASMGGQGLAKNIQYF. J is TRBJ2-4 and V is TRBV5-6, with D perhaps matching TRBD1 or TRBD2 (6 bases each). Trimming stripped 6 bases from V and 0 bases from J, with 16 bases between. Germline V gene lookup returns CDR1 SGHDT and CDR2 YYEEEE. The CDR3 totals 16 residues.

The chain recombines TRBV29-1 with TRBJ1-5; 7 nucleotides align to TRBD1. Germline-derived CDR1 and CDR2 are SQVTM and ANQGSEA. V shed 4 bases and J 5 bases; nucleotides not matched to a gene: 8. The CDR3 has 14 residues. CDR3 sequence: CSVAEGAPDQPQHF. CDR3 DNA sequence: TGCAGCGTTGCGGAGGGGGCCCCTGATCAGCCCCAGCATTTT.

The chain recombines TRBV19 with TRBJ1-5; a possible D gene is TRBD1 (5 bases). CDR1 and CDR2 from the germline V gene are LNHDA and SQIVND (reference sequence). The CDR3 runs 15 residues. V lost 5 bases to trimming and J lost 0 bases, with 11 bases between them. The DNA of the CDR3 is TGTGCCAGTAGTCTCCAGGGTCATAGCAATCAGCCCCAGCATTTT. Its protein is CASSLQGHSNQPQHF.

This clone was seen once. V and J are TRBV30 and TRBJ1-5; D might be TRBD1 (5 bases). V was shortened by 0 bases and J by 6 bases, with 12 bases between the two germline ends. The CDR3 spans 14 residues. Germline CDR1 is GTSNPN and CDR2 is SVGIG (reference sequence). CDR3: CAWSVAGLGQPQHF. In nucleotides, the CDR3 is TGTGCCTGGAGTGTAGCAGGGTTGGGTCAGCCCCAGCATTTT.

The CDR3 sequence is CASSEYPGTGGFTEAFF. CDR3 DNA: TGTGCCAGCAGTGAATACCCAGGGACAGGGGGCTTCACTGAAGCTTTCTTT. The chain is built from TRBV25-1 and TRBJ1-1; 12 bases match TRBD1. The CDR3 sequence is 17 residues long. V shed 0 bases, J shed 4 bases, and the junction held 6 bases outside the gene matches. Germline V gene lookup returns CDR1 MGHDK and CDR2 SYGVNS.

The V call is TRBV7-2, the J call TRBJ2-1; D gene uncertain. The V gene lost 1 base and the J gene lost 6 bases, with 7 bases spanning the gap. This CDR3 spans 13 amino acids. Germline V gives CDR1 SGHTA, CDR2 FQGNSA. CDR3 sequence reads: CASSLVPVNEQFF. CDR3 bases: TGTGCCAGCAGCTTAGTCCCAGTCAATGAGCAGTTCTTC.

This clone was seen a handful of times. The chain is built from TRBV5-6 and TRBJ2-7; possible D gene TRBD1, 5 bases. Between the trimmed V and J ends, which lost 0 bases and 6 bases, there was a span of 7 bases. The CDR3 consists of 12 residues. CDR1 is SGHDT and CDR2 is YYEEEE in the germline V gene. CDR3 in amino acids: CASSLGRAEQYF. DNA for the CDR3: TGTGCCAGCAGCTTGGGCAGGGCCGAGCAGTACTTC.

This clone was counted only a few times. The chain joins TRBV9 to TRBJ2-3, with D possibly TRBD2 on 5 matching bases. The CDR3 spans 15 residues. Germline CDR1 reads SGDLS; CDR2 reads YYNGEE. Trimming took off 3 bases at V and 2 bases at J, with 13 bases between the two ends. The CDR3 DNA reads TGTGCCAGCAGCGGAGGACTTACCCCCACAGATACGCAGTATTTT. This encodes CASSGGLTPTDTQYF.

The rearrangement uses TRBV18 and TRBJ2-3; 11 bases map to TRBD2. With 3 bases clipped from V and 5 bases from J, the junction kept 7 bases outside the gene matches. Germline CDR1 is KGHSH and CDR2 is LQKENI. The CDR3 runs 16 residues. The CDR3 loop reads CASSPLAGGPGDTQYF. CDR3 in DNA: TGTGCCAGCTCACCCTTAGCGGGAGGGCCTGGAGATACGCAGTATTTT.